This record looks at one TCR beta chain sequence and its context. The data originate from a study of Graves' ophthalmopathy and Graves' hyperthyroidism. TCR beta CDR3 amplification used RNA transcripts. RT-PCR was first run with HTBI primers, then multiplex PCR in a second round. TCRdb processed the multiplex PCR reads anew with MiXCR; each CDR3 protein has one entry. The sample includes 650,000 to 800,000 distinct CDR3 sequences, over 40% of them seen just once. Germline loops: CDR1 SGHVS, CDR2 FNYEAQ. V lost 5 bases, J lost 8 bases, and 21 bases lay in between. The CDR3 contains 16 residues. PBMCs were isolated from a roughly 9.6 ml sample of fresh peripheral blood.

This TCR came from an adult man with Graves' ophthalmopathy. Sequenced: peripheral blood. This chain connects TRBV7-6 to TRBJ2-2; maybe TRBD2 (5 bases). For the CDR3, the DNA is TGTGCCAGCAGCGAGGGCAGCCCTCTTAGGGCAGGGGAGCTGTTTTTT. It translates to CASSEGSPLRAGELFF.